This TCR beta chain was found in a study of control samples from healthy donors and cancer patients (dated by TCRdb to 2018 to 2020). The library was produced with the immunoSEQ multiplex PCR assay. The table comes from immuneACCESS by way of TCRdb, which keeps in-frame sequences with V and J called. Part of the clones is missing from these tables; in studies checked, under half for an unresolved V gene and the rest for unknown reasons. For this sample there are around 190,000 clones; around nine tenths appear just once. 1.1% to 1.5% of the sample is in the top ten clones. About this clone itself: Its recognized antigen is unknown. The record has no base qualities; no much larger clone is one base away.

Via the germline V gene, CDR1 is MDHEN and CDR2 SYDVKM. The junction carries 9 bases between V and J, which are trimmed by 8 bases and 1 base respectively. The cysteine opens and the phenylalanine closes a CDR3 of 13 amino acids. Just CDR3 DNA is preserved here, 39 bases in frame from base 1. The V and J segments used are TRBV28 and TRBJ1-5; the D gene identity is not certain. The receptor comes from a man aged 25 to 40 in good health. The material sequenced was blood. The CDR3 region reads CASRGRSNQPQHF. In nucleotide form, the sequence is TGTGCCAGCCGGGGTAGGAGCAATCAGCCCCAGCATTTT.